The 2 T cell receptor beta chains listed next were all sequenced from one sample in a study of cytomegalovirus exposure and HLA in healthy donors (TCRdb year 2017). Library preparation was by the immunoSEQ multiplex PCR assay. A mixture of 60 forward primers for TCR Vbeta segments and 13 reverse primers for TCR Jbeta segments was used in the multiplex PCR. Drawn from immuneACCESS, this table holds only the in-frame rearrangements with V and J called that TCRdb kept. Clones are partly lost; checked studies trace under half to an unresolved V gene and leave the rest unexplained. For this sample there are approximately 150,000 clones; 79% appear just once. The leading ten clones occupy just under 6.5% of the sample. The sequencing input was PBMCs. The receptors stem from a man aged 45-65 years in good health and CMV-seropositive.

The chain combines TRBV29-1 with TRBJ2-5; 8 nucleotides line up with TRBD1. Germline V gene sequence: CDR1 SQVTM, CDR2 ANQGSEA. This CDR3 is built from 13 residues. V lost 6 bases and J lost 2; bases outside the gene matches: 5. This CDR3 is CSVGQGLQETQYF. CDR3 in DNA: TGCAGCGTCGGACAGGGTCTTCAAGAGACCCAGTACTTC.

J is TRBJ2-5 and V is TRBV6-6, with TRBD2 as a possible D gene (7 bases). CDR3 length: 14 amino acids. The germline CDR1 and CDR2 sequences are MNHNY and SVGAGI (reference sequence). V was cut by 8 bases and J by 2 bases, with 15 bases left in between. The CDR3 DNA sequence: TGTGCCAGCTTGCCCAGGGGAGGGCAAGAGACCCAGTACTTC. Its protein product is CASLPRGGQETQYF.